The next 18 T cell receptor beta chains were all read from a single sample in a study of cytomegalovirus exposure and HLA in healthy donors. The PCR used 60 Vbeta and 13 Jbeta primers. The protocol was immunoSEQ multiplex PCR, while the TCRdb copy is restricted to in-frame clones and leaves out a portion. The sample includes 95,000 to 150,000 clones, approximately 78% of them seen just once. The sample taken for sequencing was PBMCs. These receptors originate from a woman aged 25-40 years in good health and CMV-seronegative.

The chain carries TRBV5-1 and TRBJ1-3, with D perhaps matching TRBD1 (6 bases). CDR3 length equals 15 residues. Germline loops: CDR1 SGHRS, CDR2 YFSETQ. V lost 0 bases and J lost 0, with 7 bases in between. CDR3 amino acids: CASSLGTASGNTIYF. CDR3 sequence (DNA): TGCGCCAGCAGCTTGGGGACAGCCTCTGGAAACACCATATATTTT.

The CDR3 is CASSLEGANPSTDTQYF. The CDR3 bases are TGTGCCAGCAGCTTGGAAGGGGCAAATCCTAGCACAGATACGCAGTATTTT. The V and J genes are TRBV5-4 and TRBJ2-3, with a weak D call TRBD1 (5 bases). This CDR3 has 17 residues. V was shortened by 0 bases and J by 0 bases, with 14 bases between the two germline ends. CDR1 and CDR2 from the germline V gene are SGHNT and YYREEE (reference sequence).

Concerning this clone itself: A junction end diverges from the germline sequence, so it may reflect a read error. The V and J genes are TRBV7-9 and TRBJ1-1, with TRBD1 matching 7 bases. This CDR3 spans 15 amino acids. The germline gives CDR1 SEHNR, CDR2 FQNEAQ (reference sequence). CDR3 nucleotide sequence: TGTTCCAGCAGCTTTCGGGACAGAGTGAACACTGAAGCTTTCTTT. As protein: CSSSFRDRVNTEAFF.

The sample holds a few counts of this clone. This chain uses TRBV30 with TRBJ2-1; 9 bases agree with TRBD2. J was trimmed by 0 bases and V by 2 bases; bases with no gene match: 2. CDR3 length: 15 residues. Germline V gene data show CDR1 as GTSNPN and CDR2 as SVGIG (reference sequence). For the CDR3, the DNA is TGTGCCTGGAGTCGTAGCGGGGGCTCCTACAATGAGCAGTTCTTC. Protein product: CAWSRSGGSYNEQFF.

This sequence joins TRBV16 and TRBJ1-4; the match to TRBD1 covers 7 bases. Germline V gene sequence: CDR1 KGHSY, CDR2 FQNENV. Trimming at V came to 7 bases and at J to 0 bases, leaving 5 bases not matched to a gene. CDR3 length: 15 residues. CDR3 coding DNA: TGTGCCAGCAAAAATACAGGGGCAACTAATGAAAAACTGTTTTTT. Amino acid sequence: CASKNTGATNEKLFF.

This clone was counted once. The CDR3 DNA sequence: TGCGCCAGCAGCAAAGGGACTGAAAACAATGAGCAGTTCTTC. This encodes CASSKGTENNEQFF. J is TRBJ2-1 and V is TRBV5-1; D might be TRBD2 (6 bases). This CDR3 spans 14 amino acids. V lost 4 bases to trimming and J lost 5 bases, with 13 bases between them. The germline gives CDR1 SGHRS, CDR2 YFSETQ.

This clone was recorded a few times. The CDR3: CATITERGGLYEQYF. The CDR3 DNA reads as TGCGCCACTATCACCGAGCGGGGGGGCCTCTACGAGCAGTACTTC. This sequence joins TRBV10-2 and TRBJ2-7; 10 nucleotides line up with TRBD2. Germline CDR1 is WSHSY and CDR2 is SAAADI. This CDR3 is 15 amino acids long. V was clipped by 10 bases and J by 3 bases; unmatched bases: 12.

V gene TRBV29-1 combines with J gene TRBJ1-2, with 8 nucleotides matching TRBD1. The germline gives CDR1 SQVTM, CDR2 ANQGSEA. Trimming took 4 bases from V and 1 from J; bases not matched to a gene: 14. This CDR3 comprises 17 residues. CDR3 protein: CSVGGGGGQGLNYGYTF. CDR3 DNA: TGCAGCGTTGGGGGAGGCGGAGGACAGGGCCTTAACTATGGCTACACCTTC.

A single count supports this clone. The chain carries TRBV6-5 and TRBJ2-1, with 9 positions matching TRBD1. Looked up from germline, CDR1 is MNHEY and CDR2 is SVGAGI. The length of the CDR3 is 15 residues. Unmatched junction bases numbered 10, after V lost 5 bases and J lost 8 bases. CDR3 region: CASSPLGQGKDEQFF. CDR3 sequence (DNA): TGTGCCAGCAGTCCGCTGGGACAGGGTAAGGATGAGCAGTTCTTC.

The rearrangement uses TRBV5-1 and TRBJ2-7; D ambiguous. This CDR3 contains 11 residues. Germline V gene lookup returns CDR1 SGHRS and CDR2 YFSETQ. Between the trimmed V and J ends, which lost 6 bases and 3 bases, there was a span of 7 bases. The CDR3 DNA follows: TGCGCCAGCACCGACAACTACGAGCAGTACTTC. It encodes CASTDNYEQYF.

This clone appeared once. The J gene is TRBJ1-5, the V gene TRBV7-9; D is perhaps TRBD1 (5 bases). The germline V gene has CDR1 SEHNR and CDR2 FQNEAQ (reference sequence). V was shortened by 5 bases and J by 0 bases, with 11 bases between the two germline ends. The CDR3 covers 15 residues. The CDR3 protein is CASSPGLSSNQPQHF. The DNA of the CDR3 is TGTGCCAGCAGCCCAGGGCTGTCTAGCAATCAGCCCCAGCATTTT.

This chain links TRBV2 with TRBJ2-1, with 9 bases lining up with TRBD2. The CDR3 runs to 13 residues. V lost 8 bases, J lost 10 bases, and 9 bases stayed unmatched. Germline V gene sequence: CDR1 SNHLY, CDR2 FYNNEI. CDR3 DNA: TGTGCCAGCGTTGCGGGAGGGCCAAAGGAGCAGTTCTTC. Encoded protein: CASVAGGPKEQFF.

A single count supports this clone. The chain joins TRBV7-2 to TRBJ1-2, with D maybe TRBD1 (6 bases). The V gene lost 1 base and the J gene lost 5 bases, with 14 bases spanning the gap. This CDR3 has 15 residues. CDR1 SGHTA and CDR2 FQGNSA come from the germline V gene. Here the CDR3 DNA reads TGTGCCAGCAGCTTAGAAATCGCAGGGGCGTATGGCTACACCTTC. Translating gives CASSLEIAGAYGYTF.

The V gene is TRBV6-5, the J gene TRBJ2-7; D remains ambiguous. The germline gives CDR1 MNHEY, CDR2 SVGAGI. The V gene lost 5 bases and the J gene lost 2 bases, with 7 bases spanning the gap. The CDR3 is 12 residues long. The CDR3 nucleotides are TGTGCCAGCAGTCAACAGACCTACGAGCAGTACTTC. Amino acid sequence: CASSQQTYEQYF.

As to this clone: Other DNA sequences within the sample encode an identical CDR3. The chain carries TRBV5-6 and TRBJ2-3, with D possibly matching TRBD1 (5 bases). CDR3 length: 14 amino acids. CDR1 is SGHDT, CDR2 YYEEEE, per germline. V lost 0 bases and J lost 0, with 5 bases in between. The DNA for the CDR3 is TGTGCCAGCAGCTTGGCAGGGAGCACAGATACGCAGTATTTT. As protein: CASSLAGSTDTQYF.

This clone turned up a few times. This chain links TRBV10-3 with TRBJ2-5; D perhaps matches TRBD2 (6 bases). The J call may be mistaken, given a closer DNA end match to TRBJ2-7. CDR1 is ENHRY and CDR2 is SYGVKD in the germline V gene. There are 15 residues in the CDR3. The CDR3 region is CAITPDGSGSYEQYF. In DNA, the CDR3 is TGTGCCATAACCCCGGACGGGAGTGGTTCCTACGAGCAGTACTTC.

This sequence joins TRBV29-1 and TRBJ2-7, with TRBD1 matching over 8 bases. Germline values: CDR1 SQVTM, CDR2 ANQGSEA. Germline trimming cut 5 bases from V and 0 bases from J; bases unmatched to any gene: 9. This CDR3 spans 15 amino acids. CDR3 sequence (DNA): TGCAGCGTTCAACAGGGACAGGTTGGCTCCTACGAGCAGTACTTC. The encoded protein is CSVQQGQVGSYEQYF.

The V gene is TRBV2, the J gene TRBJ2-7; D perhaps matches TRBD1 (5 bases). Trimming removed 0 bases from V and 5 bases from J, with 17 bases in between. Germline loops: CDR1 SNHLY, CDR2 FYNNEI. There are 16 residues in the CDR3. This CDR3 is CASSEATPLDRNEQYF. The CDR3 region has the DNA TGTGCCAGCAGTGAAGCGACGCCCCTCGACAGAAACGAGCAGTACTTC.